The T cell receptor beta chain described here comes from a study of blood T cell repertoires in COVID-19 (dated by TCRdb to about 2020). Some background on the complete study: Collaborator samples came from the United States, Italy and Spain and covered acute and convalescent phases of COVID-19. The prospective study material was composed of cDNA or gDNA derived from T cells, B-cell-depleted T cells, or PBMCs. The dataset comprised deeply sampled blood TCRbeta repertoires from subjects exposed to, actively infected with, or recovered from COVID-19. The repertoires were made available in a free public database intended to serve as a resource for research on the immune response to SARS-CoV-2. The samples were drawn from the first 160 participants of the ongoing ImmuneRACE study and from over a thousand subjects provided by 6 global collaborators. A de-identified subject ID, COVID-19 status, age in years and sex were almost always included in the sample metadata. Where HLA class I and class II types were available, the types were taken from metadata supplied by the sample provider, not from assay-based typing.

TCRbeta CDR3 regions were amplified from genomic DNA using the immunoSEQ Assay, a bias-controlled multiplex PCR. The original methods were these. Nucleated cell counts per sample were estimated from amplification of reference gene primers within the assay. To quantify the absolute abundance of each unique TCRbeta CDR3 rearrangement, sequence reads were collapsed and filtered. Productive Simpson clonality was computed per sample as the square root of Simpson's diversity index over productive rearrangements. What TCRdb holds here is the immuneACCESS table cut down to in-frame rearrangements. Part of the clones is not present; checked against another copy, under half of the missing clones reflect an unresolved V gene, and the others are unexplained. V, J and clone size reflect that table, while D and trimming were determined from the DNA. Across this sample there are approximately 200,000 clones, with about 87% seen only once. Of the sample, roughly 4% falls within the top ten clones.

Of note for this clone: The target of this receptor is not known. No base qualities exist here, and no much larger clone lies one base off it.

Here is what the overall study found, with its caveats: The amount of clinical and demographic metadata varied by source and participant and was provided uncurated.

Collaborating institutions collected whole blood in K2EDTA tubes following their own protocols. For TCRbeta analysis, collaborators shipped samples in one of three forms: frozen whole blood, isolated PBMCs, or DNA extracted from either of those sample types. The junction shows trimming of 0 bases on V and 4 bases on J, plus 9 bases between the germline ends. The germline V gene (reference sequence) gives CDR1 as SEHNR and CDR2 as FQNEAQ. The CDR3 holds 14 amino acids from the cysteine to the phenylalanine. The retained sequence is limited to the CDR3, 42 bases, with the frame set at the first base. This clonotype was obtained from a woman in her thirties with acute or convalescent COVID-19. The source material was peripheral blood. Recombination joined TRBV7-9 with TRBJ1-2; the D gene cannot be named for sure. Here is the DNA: TGTGCCAGCAGCTTAGCCGGGTCTTCCTATGGCTACACCTTC. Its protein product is CASSLAGSSYGYTF.